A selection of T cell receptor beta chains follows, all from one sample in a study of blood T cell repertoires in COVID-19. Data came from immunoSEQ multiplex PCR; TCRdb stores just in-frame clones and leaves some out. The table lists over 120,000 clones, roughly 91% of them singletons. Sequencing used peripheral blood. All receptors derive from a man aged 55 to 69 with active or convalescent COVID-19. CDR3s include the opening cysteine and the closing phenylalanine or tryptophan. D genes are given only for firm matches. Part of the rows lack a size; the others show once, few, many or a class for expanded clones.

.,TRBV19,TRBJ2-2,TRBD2,CASSAAAGGIRSNTGELFF,TGTGCCAGTAGTGCCGCCGCGGGAGGGATCCGAAGTAACACCGGGGAGCTGTTTTTT
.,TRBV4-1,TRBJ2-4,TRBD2,CASRGPSTSGQGVKNIQYF,TGCGCCAGCAGGGGGCCTTCCACTAGCGGGCAGGGGGTCAAAAACATTCAGTACTTC
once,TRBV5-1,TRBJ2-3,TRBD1,CASSPQGTGTDTQYF,TGCGCCAGCAGCCCGCAAGGGACAGGCACAGATACGCAGTATTTT
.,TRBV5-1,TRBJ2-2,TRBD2,CASSWGLAGIGELFF,TGCGCCAGCAGCTGGGGACTAGCGGGAATCGGGGAGCTGTTTTTT
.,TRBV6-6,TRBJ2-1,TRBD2,CASSSALAEHEQFF,TGTGCCAGCAGTTCAGCACTAGCGGAGCATGAGCAGTTCTTC
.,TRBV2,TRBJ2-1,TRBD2,CASSEGTSDEQFF,TGTGCCAGCAGTGAAGGGACTAGCGATGAGCAGTTCTTC
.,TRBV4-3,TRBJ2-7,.,CASSHRAQGSYEQYF,TGCGCCAGCAGCCATAGAGCACAGGGTTCCTACGAGCAGTACTTC
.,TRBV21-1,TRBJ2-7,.,CASSNRDRGYEQYF,TGTGCCAGCAGCAATCGGGACAGGGGCTACGAGCAGTACTTC
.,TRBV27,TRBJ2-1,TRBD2,CASSHLPGLAGAGSYNEQFF,TGTGCCAGCAGTCATCTACCGGGACTAGCGGGGGCTGGCTCCTACAATGAGCAGTTCTTC
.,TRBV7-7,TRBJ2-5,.,CASSLGRPGAGETQYF,TGTGCCAGCAGCTTAGGCAGGCCCGGAGCAGGGGAGACCCAGTACTTC
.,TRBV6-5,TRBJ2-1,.,CASSYSWGVGYNEQFF,TGTGCCAGCAGTTACTCATGGGGGGTTGGCTACAATGAGCAGTTCTTC
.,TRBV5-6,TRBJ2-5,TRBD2,CASSQGLAGAGETQYF,TGTGCCAGCAGCCAAGGACTAGCGGGAGCTGGGGAGACCCAGTACTTC
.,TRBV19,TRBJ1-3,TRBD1,CASSRGQDPGNTIYF,TGTGCCAGTAGCCGGGGACAGGACCCTGGAAACACCATATATTTT
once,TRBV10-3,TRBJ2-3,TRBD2,CAINPGLGTDTQYF,TGTGCCATCAATCCTGGACTAGGCACAGATACGCAGTATTTT
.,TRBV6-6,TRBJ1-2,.,CASSTQGRGYTF,TGTGCCAGCAGTACACAGGGTCGCGGCTACACCTTC
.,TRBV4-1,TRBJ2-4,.,CASSQGGGGDKNIQYF,TGCGCCAGCAGCCAAGGGGGTGGGGGCGACAAAAACATTCAGTACTTC
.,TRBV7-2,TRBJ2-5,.,CASSLSGALNMETQYF,TGTGCCAGCAGCCTGAGCGGTGCACTAAACATGGAGACCCAGTACTTC
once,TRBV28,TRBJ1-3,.,CASSFRYIFSGNTIYF,TGTGCCAGCAGTTTTCGATACATTTTCTCTGGAAACACCATATATTTT
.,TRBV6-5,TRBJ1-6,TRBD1,CASSTQGGVSPLHF,TGTGCCAGCAGTACACAGGGGGGGGTGTCACCCCTCCACTTT
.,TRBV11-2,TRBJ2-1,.,CASSSRTTGYNEQFF,TGTGCCAGCAGCTCTAGGACTACAGGATACAATGAGCAGTTCTTC
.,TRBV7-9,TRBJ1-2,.,CASSPRFGGYTF,TGTGCCAGCAGCCCCCGATTTGGCGGCTACACCTTC
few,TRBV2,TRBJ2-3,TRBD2,CASRLAGGTDTQYF,TGTGCCAGCAGACTAGCGGGGGGAACAGATACGCAGTATTTT
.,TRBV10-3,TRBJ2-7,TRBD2,CAISEPPGGYEQYF,TGTGCCATCAGTGAGCCGCCGGGAGGCTACGAGCAGTACTTC
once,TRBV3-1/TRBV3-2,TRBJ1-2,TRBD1,CASSGTGVWFGYTF,TGTGCCAGCAGCGGGACAGGGGTTTGGTTTGGCTACACCTTC
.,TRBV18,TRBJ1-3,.,CASSPLAGSSSGNTIYF,TGTGCCAGCTCACCACTGGCAGGCTCGAGCTCTGGAAACACCATATATTTT
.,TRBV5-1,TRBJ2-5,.,CASSAGDTVETQYF,TGCGCCAGCAGCGCCGGGGACACCGTAGAGACCCAGTACTTC
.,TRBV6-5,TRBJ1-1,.,CASSSDRNMNTEAFF,TGTGCCAGCAGTTCCGACAGAAATATGAACACTGAAGCTTTCTTT
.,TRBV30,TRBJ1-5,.,CAWSSGLNQPQHF,TGTGCCTGGAGTTCAGGCCTAAATCAGCCCCAGCATTTT
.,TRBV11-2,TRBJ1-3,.,CASSDTKGGNTIYF,TGTGCCAGCAGCGACACGAAGGGGGGAAACACCATATATTTT
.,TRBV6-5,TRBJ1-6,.,CASTQPRNSPLHF,TGTGCCAGCACCCAACCGCGGAATTCACCCCTCCACTTT
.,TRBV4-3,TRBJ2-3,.,CASSQDVGGGITDTQYF,TGCGCCAGCAGCCAAGATGTAGGGGGAGGGATTACAGATACGCAGTATTTT
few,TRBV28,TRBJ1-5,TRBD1,CASTQGEFQPQHF,TGTGCCAGCACCCAGGGGGAATTTCAGCCCCAGCATTTT
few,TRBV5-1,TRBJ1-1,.,CASSHPGGLNTEAFF,TGCGCCAGCAGCCACCCTGGGGGCCTGAACACTGAAGCTTTCTTT
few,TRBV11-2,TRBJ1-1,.,CASSHRSMNTEAFF,TGTGCCAGCAGTCACAGGAGCATGAACACTGAAGCTTTCTTT
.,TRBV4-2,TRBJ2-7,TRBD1,CASSQGGQGGHEQYF,TGTGCCAGCAGCCAAGGGGGACAGGGTGGCCACGAGCAGTACTTC
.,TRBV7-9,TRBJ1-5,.,CASSFTGNQPQHF,TGTGCCAGCAGCTTTACGGGAAATCAGCCCCAGCATTTT
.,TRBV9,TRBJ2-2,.,CASSVITGELFF,TGTGCCAGCAGCGTGATTACTGGGGAGCTGTTTTTT
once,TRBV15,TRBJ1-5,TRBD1,CATSRGRGPQPQHF,TGTGCCACCAGCAGAGGTAGGGGGCCTCAGCCCCAGCATTTT
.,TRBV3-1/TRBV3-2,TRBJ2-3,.,CASSQVEGKHADTQYF,TGTGCCAGCAGCCAAGTCGAGGGTAAGCACGCAGATACGCAGTATTTT
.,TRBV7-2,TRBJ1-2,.,CASSLGTGANYGYTF,TGTGCCAGCAGCCTAGGGACGGGAGCTAACTATGGCTACACCTTC
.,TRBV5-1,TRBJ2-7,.,CASSLQSSYEQYF,TGCGCCAGCAGCTTGCAGTCCTCCTACGAGCAGTACTTC
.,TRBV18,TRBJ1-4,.,CASSMGVTNEKLFF,TGTGCCAGCTCAATGGGAGTGACTAATGAAAAACTGTTTTTT
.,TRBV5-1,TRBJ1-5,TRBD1,CASSPGTGNQPQHF,TGCGCCAGCAGCCCGGGGACAGGGAATCAGCCCCAGCATTTT
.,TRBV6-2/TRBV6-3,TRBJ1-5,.,CASSYGGQPQHF,TGTGCCAGCAGTTACGGGGGGCAGCCCCAGCATTTT
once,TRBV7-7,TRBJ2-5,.,CASSPVGGSETQYF,TGTGCCAGCAGCCCCGTGGGGGGTTCAGAGACCCAGTACTTC
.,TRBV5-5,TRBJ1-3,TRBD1,CASSWPGGGNTIYF,TGTGCCAGCAGCTGGCCAGGGGGGGGAAACACCATATATTTT
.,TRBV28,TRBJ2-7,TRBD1,CASGQGSYEQYF,TGTGCCAGCGGACAGGGGTCCTACGAGCAGTACTTC
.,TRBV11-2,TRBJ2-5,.,CASSLSSGTLQETQYF,TGTGCCAGCAGCTTAAGTTCCGGGACACTTCAAGAGACCCAGTACTTC
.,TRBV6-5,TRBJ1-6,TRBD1,CASSRQGVENSPLHF,TGTGCCAGCAGTCGACAGGGGGTGGAAAATTCACCCCTCCACTTT
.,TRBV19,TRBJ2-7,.,CASSIDRGGEQYF,TGTGCCAGTAGTATAGATCGGGGTGGCGAGCAGTACTTC
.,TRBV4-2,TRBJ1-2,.,CASSHVQEPGDYTF,TGTGCCAGCAGCCACGTACAGGAGCCGGGCGACTACACCTTC
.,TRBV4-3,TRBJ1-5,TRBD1,CASSQAYRGQAGQPQHF,TGCGCCAGCAGCCAAGCTTACAGGGGGCAAGCTGGTCAGCCCCAGCATTTT
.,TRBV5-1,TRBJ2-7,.,CASTRGIDSYEQYF,TGCGCCAGCACCCGGGGTATAGACTCCTACGAGCAGTACTTC